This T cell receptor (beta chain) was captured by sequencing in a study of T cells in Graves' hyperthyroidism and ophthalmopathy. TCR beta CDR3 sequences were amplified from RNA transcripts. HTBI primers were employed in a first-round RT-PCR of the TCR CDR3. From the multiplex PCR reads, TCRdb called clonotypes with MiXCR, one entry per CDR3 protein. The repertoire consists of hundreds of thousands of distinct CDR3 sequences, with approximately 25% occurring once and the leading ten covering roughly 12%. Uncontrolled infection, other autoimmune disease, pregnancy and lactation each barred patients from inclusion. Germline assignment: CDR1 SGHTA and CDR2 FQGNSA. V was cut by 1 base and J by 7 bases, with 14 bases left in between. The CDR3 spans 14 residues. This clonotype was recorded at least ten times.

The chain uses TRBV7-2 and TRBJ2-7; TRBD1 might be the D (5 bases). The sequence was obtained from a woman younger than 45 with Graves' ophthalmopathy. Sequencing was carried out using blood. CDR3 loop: CASSLGAGLGEQYF. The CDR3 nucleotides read TGTGCCAGCAGCTTAGGGGCAGGGCTGGGAGAGCAGTACTTC.